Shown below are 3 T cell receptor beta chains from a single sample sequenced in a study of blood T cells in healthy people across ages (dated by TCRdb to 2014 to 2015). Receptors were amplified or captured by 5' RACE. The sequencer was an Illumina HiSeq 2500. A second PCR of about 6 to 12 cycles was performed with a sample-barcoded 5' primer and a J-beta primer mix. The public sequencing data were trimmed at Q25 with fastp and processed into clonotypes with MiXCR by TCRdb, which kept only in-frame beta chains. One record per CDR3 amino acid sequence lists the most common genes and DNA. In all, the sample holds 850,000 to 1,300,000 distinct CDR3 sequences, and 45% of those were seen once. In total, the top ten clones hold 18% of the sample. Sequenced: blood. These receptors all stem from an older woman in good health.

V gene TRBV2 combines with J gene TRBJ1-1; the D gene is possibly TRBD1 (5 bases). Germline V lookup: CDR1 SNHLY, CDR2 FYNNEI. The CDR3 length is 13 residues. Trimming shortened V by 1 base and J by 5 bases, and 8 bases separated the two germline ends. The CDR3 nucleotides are TGTGCCAGCAGTGAAGGGGGGGTGACTGAAGCTTTCTTT. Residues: CASSEGGVTEAFF.

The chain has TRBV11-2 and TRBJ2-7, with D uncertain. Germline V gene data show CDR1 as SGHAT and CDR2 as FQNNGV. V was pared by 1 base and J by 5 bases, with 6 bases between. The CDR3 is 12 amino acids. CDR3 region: CASSLVGHEQYF. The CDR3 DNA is TGTGCCAGCAGCTTAGTAGGCCACGAGCAGTACTTC.

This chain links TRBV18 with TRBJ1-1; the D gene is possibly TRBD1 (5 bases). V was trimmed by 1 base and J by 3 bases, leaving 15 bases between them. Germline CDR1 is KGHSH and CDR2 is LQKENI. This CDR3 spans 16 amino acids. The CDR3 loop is CASSPLAQGVHTEAFF. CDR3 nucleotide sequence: TGTGCCAGCTCACCACTCGCGCAAGGGGTTCACACTGAAGCTTTCTTT.